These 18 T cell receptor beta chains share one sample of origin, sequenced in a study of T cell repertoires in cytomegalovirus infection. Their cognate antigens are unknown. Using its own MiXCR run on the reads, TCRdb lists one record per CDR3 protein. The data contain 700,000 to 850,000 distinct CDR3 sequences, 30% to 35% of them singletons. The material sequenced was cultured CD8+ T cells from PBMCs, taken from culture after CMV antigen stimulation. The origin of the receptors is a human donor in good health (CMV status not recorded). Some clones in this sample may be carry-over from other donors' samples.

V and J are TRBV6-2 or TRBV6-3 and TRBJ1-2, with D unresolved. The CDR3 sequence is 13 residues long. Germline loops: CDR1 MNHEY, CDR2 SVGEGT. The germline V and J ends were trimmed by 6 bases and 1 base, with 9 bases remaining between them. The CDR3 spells CASRTDLNYGYTF. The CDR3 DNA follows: TGTGCCAGCAGAACAGACCTTAACTATGGCTACACCTTC.

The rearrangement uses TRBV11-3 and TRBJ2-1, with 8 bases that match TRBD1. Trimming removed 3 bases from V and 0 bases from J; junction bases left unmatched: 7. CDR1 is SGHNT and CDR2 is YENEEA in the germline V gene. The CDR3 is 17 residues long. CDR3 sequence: CASSLNRGTTSYNEQFF. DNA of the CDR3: TGTGCCAGCAGCTTGAACAGGGGGACGACCTCCTACAATGAGCAGTTCTTC.

The chain's CDR3 is CATSRTTGGEDQPQHF. CDR3 DNA sequence: TGTGCCACCAGCAGAACGACAGGGGGAGAAGATCAGCCCCAGCATTTT. The chain joins TRBV15 to TRBJ1-5; 9 nucleotides agree with TRBD1. This CDR3 is 16 amino acids long. The germline CDR1 and CDR2 sequences are LNHNV and YYDKDF (reference sequence). V gave up 2 bases and J gave up 5 bases; unmatched junction bases: 7.

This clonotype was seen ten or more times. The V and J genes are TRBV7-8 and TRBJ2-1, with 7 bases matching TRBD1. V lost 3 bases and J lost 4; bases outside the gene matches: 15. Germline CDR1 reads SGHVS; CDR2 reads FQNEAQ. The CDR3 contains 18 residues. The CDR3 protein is CASSLAYTGTVLYNEQFF. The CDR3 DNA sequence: TGTGCCAGCAGCTTGGCCTACACCGGGACAGTTCTTTACAATGAGCAGTTCTTC.

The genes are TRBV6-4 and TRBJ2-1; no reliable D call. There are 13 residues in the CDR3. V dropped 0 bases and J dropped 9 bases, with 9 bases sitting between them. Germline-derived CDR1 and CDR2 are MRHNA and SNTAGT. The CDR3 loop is CASSDSVWGEQFF. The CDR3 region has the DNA TGTGCCAGCAGTGACTCCGTTTGGGGTGAGCAGTTCTTC.

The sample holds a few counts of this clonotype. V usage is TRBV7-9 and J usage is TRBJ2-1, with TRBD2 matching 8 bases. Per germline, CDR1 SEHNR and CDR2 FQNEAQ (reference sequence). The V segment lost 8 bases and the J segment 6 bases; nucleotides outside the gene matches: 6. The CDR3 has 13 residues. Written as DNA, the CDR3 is TGTGCCAGCGCAGGGCTAGCGGGCAATGAGCAGTTCTTC. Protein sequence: CASAGLAGNEQFF.

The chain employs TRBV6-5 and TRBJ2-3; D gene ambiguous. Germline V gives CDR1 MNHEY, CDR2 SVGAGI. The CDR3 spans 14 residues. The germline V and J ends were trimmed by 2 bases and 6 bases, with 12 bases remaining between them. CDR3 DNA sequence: TGTGCCAGCAGTTACGCGGTGCTTTCTGATACGCAGTATTTT. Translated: CASSYAVLSDTQYF.

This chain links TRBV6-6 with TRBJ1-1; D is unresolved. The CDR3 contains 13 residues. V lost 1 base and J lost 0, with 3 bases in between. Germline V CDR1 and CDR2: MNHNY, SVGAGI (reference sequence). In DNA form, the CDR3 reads TGTGCCAGCAGTTACTTCCTGAACACTGAAGCTTTCTTT. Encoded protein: CASSYFLNTEAFF.

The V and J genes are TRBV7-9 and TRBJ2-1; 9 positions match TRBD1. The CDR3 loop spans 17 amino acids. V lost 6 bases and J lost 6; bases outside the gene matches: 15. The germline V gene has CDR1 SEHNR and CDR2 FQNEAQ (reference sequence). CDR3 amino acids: CASSPSTSGTGSNEQFF. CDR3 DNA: TGTGCCAGCAGTCCATCCACTTCCGGGACAGGGTCCAATGAGCAGTTCTTC.

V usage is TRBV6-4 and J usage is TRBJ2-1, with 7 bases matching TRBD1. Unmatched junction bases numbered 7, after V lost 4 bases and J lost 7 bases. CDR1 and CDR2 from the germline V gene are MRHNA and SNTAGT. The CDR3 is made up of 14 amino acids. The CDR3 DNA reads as TGTGCCAGCAGTGCGAGGGGGCGAGGGAATGAGCAGTTCTTC. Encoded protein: CASSARGRGNEQFF.

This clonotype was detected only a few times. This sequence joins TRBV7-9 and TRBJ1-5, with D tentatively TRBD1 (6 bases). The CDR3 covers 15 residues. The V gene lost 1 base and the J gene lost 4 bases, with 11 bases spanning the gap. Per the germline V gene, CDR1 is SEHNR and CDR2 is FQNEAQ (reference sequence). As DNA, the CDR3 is TGTGCCAGCAGCTTAGGCAGGGGTGATAATCAGCCCCAGCATTTT. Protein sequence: CASSLGRGDNQPQHF.

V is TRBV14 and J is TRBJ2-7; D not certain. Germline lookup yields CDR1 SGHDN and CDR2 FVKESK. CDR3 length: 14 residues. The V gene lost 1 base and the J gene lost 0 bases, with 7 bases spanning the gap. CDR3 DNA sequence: TGTGCCAGCAGCCAAGTTGGCGGCTCCTACGAGCAGTACGTC. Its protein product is CASSQVGGSYEQYV.

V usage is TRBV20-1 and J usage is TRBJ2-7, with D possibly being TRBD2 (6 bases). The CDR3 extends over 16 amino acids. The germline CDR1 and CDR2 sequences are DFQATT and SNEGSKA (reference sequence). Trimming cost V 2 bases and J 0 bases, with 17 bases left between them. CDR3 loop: CSARIPERATSYEQYV. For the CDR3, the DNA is TGCAGTGCTAGAATCCCTGAGCGGGCGACCTCCTACGAGCAGTACGTC.

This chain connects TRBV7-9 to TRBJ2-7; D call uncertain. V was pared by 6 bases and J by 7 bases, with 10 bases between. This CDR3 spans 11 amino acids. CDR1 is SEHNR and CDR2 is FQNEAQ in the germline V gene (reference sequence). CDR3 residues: CASSPSAEQYF. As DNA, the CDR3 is TGTGCCAGCAGTCCCTCAGCTGAGCAGTACTTC.

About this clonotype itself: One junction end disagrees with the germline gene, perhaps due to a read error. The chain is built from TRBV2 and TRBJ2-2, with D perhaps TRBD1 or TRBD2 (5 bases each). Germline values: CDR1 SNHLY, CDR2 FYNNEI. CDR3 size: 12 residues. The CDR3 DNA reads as TGTGCCAGCAGTGCCGGGACCGGGAAGCTGTTTTTT. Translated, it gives CASSAGTGKLFF. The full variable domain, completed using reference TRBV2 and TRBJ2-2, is EPEVTQTPSHQVTQMGQEVILRCVPISNHLYFYWYRQILGQKVEFLVSFYNNEISEKSEIFDDQFSVERPDGSNFTLKIRSTKLEDSAMYFCASSAGTGKLFFGEGSRLTVL.

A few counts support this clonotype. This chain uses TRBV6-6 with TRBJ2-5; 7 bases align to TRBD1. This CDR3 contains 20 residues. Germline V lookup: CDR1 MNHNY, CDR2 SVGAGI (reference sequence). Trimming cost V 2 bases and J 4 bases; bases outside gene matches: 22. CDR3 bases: TGTGCCAGCAGTTACCTCCTTTTAGCCCCCAGGACAGGCGGAGGAGAGACCCAGTACTTC. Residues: CASSYLLLAPRTGGGETQYF.

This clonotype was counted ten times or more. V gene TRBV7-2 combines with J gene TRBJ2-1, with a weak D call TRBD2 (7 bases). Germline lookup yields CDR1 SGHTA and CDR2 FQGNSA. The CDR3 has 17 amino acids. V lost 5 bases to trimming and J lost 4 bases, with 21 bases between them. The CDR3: CASSLTGGGGAYNEQFF. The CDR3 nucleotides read TGTGCCAGCAGCCTGACCGGGGGAGGGGGGGCGTACAATGAGCAGTTCTTC.

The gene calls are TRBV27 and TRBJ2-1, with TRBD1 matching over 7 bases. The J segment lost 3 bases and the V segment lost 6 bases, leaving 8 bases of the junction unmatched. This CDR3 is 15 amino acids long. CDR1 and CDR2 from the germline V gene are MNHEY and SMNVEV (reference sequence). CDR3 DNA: TGTGCCAGCAGCTCCGGGACAGCAGTCTACAATGAGCAGTTCTTC. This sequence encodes CASSSGTAVYNEQFF.